The clone carrying this TCR beta chain was counted a few times. As yet, its antigen is unknown. The sample originates from a study of T cell repertoires in cytomegalovirus infection. Study at large: Well-studied HLA-B-restricted CMV epitopes were used in the study alongside recently identified HLA-C-restricted ones.

The V gene lost 3 bases and the J gene lost 6 bases, with 7 bases spanning the gap. The length of the CDR3 is 12 residues. CDR1 LNHNV and CDR2 YYDKDF come from the germline V gene (reference sequence). TCRdb itself ran the reads through MiXCR, one entry per CDR3 protein. In the table there are 640,000 or so distinct CDR3 sequences, 33% of which are singletons. Source: cultured PBMCs, taken from culture after CMV antigen stimulation. The genes are TRBV15 and TRBJ2-3; the D is unclear. The TCR comes from a human donor in good health (CMV status not recorded). Some clones in this sample may be carry-over from other donors' samples. CDR3 nucleotides: TGTGCCACCAGCAGCCCATGGGATACGCAGTATTTT. Its protein product is CATSSPWDTQYF.